This T cell receptor beta chain was documented in a study of tumor and adjacent non-tumor tissue in lung cancer. The overall study: Histology: under 15 adenocarcinoma, a couple of squamous cell carcinoma, 1 small cell lung cancer. Each sample yielded millions of productive TCRbeta reads on average.

Study-wide results and caveats: Compared with tumor, normal lung showed significantly lower TCR diversity.

The germline gives CDR1 MDHEN, CDR2 SYDVKM. This CDR3 comprises 14 residues. A modified ARM-PCR protocol with three rounds of nested PCR amplified TCRbeta. TCRdb recomputed calls from the multiplex PCR reads with MiXCR, one row per CDR3 protein. Seen here are some 80,000 distinct CDR3 sequences, 76% observed once, and the top ten hold under 40%. Remarks on this clonotype: What it binds is not known. Its ends do not fully match the called genes, so a read error is possible.

RNA was extracted from bulk tissue without any cell sorting. Distant lung tissue was collected more than 3 cm away from the tumor edge. Newly diagnosed lung cancer patients had thoracic surgery in China, August–late 2014, without prior chemotherapy. The specimen sequenced was distant non-tumor lung tissue. This TCR was sampled from a man aged 70 or older with non-small cell lung cancer. The chain is built from TRBV28 and TRBJ2-5; 7 nucleotides line up with TRBD2. CDR3 nucleotide sequence: TGTGTCAGCAACAGCGGGGCTAACCAAGAGACCCAGTACTTC. The encoded protein is CVSNSGANQETQYF.